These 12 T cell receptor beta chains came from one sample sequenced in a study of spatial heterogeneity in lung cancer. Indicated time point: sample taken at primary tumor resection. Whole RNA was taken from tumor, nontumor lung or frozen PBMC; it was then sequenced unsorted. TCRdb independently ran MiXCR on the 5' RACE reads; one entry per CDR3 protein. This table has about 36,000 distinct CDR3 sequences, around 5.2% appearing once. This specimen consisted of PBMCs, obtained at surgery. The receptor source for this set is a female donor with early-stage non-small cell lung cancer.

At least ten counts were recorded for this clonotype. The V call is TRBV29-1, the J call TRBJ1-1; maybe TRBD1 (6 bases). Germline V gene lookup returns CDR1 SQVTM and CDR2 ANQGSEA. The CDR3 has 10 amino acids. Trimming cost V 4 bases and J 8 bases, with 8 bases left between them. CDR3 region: CSVGDIEAFF. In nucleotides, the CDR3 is TGCAGCGTTGGGGACATCGAAGCTTTCTTT.

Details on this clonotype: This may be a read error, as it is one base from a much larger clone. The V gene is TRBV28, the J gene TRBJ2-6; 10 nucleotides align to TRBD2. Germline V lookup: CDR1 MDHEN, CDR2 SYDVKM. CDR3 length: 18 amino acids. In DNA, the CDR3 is TGTGCCAGCAGCCAACGAAGCGGGAGGGCCTCTGGGGCCAACGTCCCGACTTTC. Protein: CASSQRSGRASGANVPTF.

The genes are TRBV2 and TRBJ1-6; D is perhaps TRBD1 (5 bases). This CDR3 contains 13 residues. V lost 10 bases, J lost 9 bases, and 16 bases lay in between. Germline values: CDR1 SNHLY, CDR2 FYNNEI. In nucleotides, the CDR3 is TGTGCCACCTGCAGGACAATGGCTTCACCCCTCCACTTT. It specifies CATCRTMASPLHF.

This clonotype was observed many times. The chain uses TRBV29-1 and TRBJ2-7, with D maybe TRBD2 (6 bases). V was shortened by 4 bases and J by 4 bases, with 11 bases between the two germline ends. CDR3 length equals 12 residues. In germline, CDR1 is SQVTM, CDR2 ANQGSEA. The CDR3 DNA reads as TGCAGCGTTGTCGGGAGTGGGTACGAGCAGTACTTC. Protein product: CSVVGSGYEQYF.

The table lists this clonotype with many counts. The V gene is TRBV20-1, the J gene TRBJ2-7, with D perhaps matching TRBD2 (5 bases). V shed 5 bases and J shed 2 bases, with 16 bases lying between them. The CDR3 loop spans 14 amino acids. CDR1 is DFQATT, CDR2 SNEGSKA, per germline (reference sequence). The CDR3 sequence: CSAFHRGSPYEQYF. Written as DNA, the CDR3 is TGCAGTGCTTTCCACCGGGGTAGCCCCTACGAGCAGTACTTC.

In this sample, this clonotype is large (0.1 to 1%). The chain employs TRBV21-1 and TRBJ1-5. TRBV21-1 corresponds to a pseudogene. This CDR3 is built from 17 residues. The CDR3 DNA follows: TGTGCCAGCAGCAGCGGCAGGATGCCATATAGCAATCAGCCCCAGCATTTT. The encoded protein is CASSSGRMPYSNQPQHF.

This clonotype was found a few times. CDR3 protein: CASSPGLVYEQYF. In DNA form, the CDR3 reads TGTGCCAGCAGCCCGGGACTAGTCTACGAGCAGTACTTC. The V and J genes are TRBV5-4 and TRBJ2-7; 8 bases are shared with TRBD2. The CDR3 is 13 residues long. V lost 4 bases and J lost 3; bases outside the gene matches: 3. Germline V CDR1 and CDR2: SGHNT, YYREEE (reference sequence).

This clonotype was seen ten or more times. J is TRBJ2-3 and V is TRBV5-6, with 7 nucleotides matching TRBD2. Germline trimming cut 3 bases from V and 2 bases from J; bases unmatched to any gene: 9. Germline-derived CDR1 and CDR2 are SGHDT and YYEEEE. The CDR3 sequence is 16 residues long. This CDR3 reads CASSSGLADSTDTQYF. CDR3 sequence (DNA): TGTGCCAGCAGCTCCGGGCTAGCGGACTCCACAGATACGCAGTATTTT.

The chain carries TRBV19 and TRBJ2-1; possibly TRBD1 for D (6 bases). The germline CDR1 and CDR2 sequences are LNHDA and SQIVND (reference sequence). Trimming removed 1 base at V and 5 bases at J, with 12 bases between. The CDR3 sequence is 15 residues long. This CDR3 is CASSIAGRGNNEQFF. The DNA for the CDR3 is TGTGCCAGTAGTATAGCCGGAAGGGGGAACAATGAGCAGTTCTTC.

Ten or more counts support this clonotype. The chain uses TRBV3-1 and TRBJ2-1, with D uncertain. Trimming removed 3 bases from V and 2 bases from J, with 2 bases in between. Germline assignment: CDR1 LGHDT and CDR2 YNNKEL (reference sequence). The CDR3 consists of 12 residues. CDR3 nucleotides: TGTGCCAGCAGCCAGACCTACAATGAGCAGTTCTTC. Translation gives CASSQTYNEQFF.

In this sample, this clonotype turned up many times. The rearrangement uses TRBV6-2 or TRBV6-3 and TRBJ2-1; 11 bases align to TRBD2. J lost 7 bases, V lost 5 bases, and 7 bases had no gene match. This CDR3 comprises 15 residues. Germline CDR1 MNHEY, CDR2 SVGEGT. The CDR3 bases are TGTGCCAGCAGTAATCTAGCGGGAGGATGGAATGAGCAGTTCTTC. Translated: CASSNLAGGWNEQFF.

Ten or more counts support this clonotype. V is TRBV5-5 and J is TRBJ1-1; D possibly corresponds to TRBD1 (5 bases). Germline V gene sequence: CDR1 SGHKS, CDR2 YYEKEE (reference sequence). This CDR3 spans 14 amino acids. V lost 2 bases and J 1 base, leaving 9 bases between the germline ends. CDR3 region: CASSLWTSNTEAFF. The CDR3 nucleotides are TGTGCCAGCAGCTTATGGACATCGAACACTGAAGCTTTCTTT.